Listed below are T cell receptor beta chains from one sample, sequenced in a study of T-cell memory formation after mild COVID-19. TCRdb reprocessed the 5' RACE reads via MiXCR and lists one record per CDR3 protein. The data show fewer than 400,000 distinct CDR3 sequences, 16% seen once. Sequenced input: PBMCs or a T cell subset sorted from them (not recorded which). The origin of the receptors is a young man who had mild COVID-19 (a few samples of this study predate the infection). Cell type and time point are not known. Both conserved end residues are part of each CDR3. Fields, in order: clone size, V gene, D gene, J gene, CDR3 DNA, CDR3 protein. D genes are given only for firm matches. The size field is filled for only some rows; it gives once, few, many or a size class.

abundance: many; v_gene: TRBV4-1; d_gene: .; j_gene: TRBJ2-5; CDR3nt: TGCGCCAGCAGCCCGGGACGGACCCAGTACTTC; CDR3aa: CASSPGRTQYF
abundance: many; v_gene: TRBV28; d_gene: .; j_gene: TRBJ2-7; CDR3nt: TGTGCCAGCAGTTTGACAGAGCGCTACGAGCAGTACTTC; CDR3aa: CASSLTERYEQYF
abundance: .; v_gene: TRBV11-1; d_gene: TRBD1; j_gene: TRBJ1-5; CDR3nt: TGTGCCAGCAGCCTGACAGGGGACTATCAGCCCCAGCATTTT; CDR3aa: CASSLTGDYQPQHF
abundance: .; v_gene: TRBV15; d_gene: TRBD1; j_gene: TRBJ2-5; CDR3nt: TGTGCCACCAGCAGGGGACAGGGGGGGCGTCAAGAGACCCAGTACTTC; CDR3aa: CATSRGQGGRQETQYF
abundance: .; v_gene: TRBV4-3; d_gene: TRBD2; j_gene: TRBJ2-1; CDR3nt: TGCGCCAGCAGCCAAGATGGAACTAGCGGGGGAAGGAATGAGCAGTTCTTC; CDR3aa: CASSQDGTSGGRNEQFF
abundance: .; v_gene: TRBV11-3; d_gene: TRBD1; j_gene: TRBJ2-1; CDR3nt: TGTGCCAGCAGCCCGACAGGGTGGAGCGAGAGCTCCTACAATGAGCAGTTCTTC; CDR3aa: CASSPTGWSESSYNEQFF
abundance: .; v_gene: TRBV7-2; d_gene: TRBD2; j_gene: TRBJ2-5; CDR3nt: TGTGCCAGCAGCTTAGTATCAGGGAGCGGGGTAAAGACCCAGTACTTC; CDR3aa: CASSLVSGSGVKTQYF
abundance: few; v_gene: TRBV9; d_gene: TRBD2; j_gene: TRBJ2-3; CDR3nt: TGTGCCAGCAGCGTCTCAGCGGGGGGCGTGGGGGATACGCAGTATTTT; CDR3aa: CASSVSAGGVGDTQYF
abundance: few; v_gene: TRBV28; d_gene: .; j_gene: TRBJ2-2; CDR3nt: TGTGCCAGCAGTACGCCCTGGCCCCCAAACACCGGGGAGCTGTTTTTT; CDR3aa: CASSTPWPPNTGELFF
abundance: .; v_gene: TRBV6-5; d_gene: .; j_gene: TRBJ1-5; CDR3nt: TGTGCCAGCAGTTACTCGACAAGCCCCCCACAGCCCCAGCATTTT; CDR3aa: CASSYSTSPPQPQHF
abundance: .; v_gene: TRBV5-6; d_gene: .; j_gene: TRBJ2-3; CDR3nt: TGTGCCAGCAGCTTACTCAAGAGGCTGGGCACAGATACGCAGTATTTT; CDR3aa: CASSLLKRLGTDTQYF
abundance: many; v_gene: TRBV7-3; d_gene: .; j_gene: TRBJ1-1; CDR3nt: TGTGCCAGCAGCCCGAAGGGGGACCCGAACACTGAAGCTTTCTTT; CDR3aa: CASSPKGDPNTEAFF
abundance: .; v_gene: TRBV7-2; d_gene: TRBD2; j_gene: TRBJ2-3; CDR3nt: TGTGCCAGCCGTCTTGCGGGGGGGGCGACAGATACGCAGTATTTT; CDR3aa: CASRLAGGATDTQYF
abundance: .; v_gene: TRBV19; d_gene: .; j_gene: TRBJ2-1; CDR3nt: TGTGCCAGTAGTATAATGTTAGGCTACAATGAGCAGTTCTTC; CDR3aa: CASSIMLGYNEQFF
abundance: few; v_gene: TRBV20-1; d_gene: .; j_gene: TRBJ2-5; CDR3nt: TGCAGTGCCCCCCCCGGAAGCGGGGGGACAGGGACCCAGTACTTC; CDR3aa: CSAPPGSGGTGTQYF
abundance: few; v_gene: TRBV2; d_gene: .; j_gene: TRBJ1-1; CDR3nt: TGTGCCAGCAGTGAAGGGGTGCGAACTGAAGCTTTCTTT; CDR3aa: CASSEGVRTEAFF
abundance: few; v_gene: TRBV12-3/TRBV12-4; d_gene: .; j_gene: TRBJ1-1; CDR3nt: TGTGCCAGCAGCCAGCGCAACACTGAAGCTTTCTTT; CDR3aa: CASSQRNTEAFF
abundance: few; v_gene: TRBV4-2; d_gene: .; j_gene: TRBJ2-2; CDR3nt: TGTGCCAGCAGCTTACGGACAGTGTTCGCGAACACCGGGGAGCTGTTTTTT; CDR3aa: CASSLRTVFANTGELFF
abundance: .; v_gene: TRBV29-1; d_gene: .; j_gene: TRBJ2-2; CDR3nt: TGCAGCGTTGAAAGGGGCGGGGGCAGCACCGGGGAGCTGTTTTTT; CDR3aa: CSVERGGGSTGELFF
abundance: few; v_gene: TRBV19; d_gene: .; j_gene: TRBJ1-1; CDR3nt: TGTGCCAGTAGTACATCCCTCCCGGTGAAAGCTTTCTTT; CDR3aa: CASSTSLPVKAFF